The T cell receptor (beta chain) under discussion was sequenced for a study of blood T cell repertoires in COVID-19. Study-wide background: Spain, Italy and the United States supplied samples that represented acute and convalescent COVID-19. T cells, B-cell-depleted T cells, or PBMCs supplied cDNA or gDNA.

Germline V CDR1 and CDR2: SGHNT, YENEEA. With V trimmed by 4 bases and J by 12 bases, 19 bases remained unmatched. This CDR3 has 17 residues. As handled by the study authors: Amplification of reference gene primers was used by the study to estimate nucleated cell counts. Data came from immunoSEQ multiplex PCR; TCRdb stores just in-frame clones and leaves some out. V, J and clone size were drawn from that table, and D and trimming were deduced from the DNA. The repertoire holds some 250,000 clones, with 86% as singletons. The sequenced sample was peripheral blood. This clonotype was sampled from a woman between 25 and 40 years old who had recovered from COVID-19. V and J are TRBV11-3 and TRBJ2-1; 9 nucleotides match TRBD2. The CDR3 reads CASSSESQRGDGVGQFF. CDR3 DNA sequence: TGTGCCAGCAGCTCAGAGTCGCAGCGGGGGGACGGGGTTGGGCAGTTCTTC.